One TCR beta chain is described in this entry. The sample comes from a study of T cell changes during pregnancy in multiple sclerosis. Sequencing used immunoSEQ multiplex PCR; TCRdb keeps in-frame clones, though not all of them. The data show 28,000 or so clones, about 90% seen once. The CDR3 totals 11 residues. Germline values: CDR1 DFQATT, CDR2 SNEGSKA (reference sequence). V lost 6 bases and J 10 bases, leaving 13 bases between the germline ends. Sequencing was performed on CD4+ T cells from peripheral blood mononuclear cells, taken in the first trimester of pregnancy. This TCR was recovered from a female donor in good health, enrolled as a control in a pregnancy study. The rearrangement joins TRBV20-1 to TRBJ1-5; no clear D. CDR3: CSASRAGPQHF. DNA for the CDR3: TGCAGTGCGTCCCGAGCAGGTCCCCAGCATTTT.